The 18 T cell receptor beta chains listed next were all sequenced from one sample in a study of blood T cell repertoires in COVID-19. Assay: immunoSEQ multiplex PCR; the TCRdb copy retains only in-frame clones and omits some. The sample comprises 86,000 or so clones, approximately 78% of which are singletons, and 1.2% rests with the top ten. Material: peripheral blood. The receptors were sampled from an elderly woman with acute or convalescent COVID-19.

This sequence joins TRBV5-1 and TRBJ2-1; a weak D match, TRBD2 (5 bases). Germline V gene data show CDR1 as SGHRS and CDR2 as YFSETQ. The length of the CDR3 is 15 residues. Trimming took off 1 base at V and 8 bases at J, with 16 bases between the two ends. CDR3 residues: CASSLQTGKADEQFF. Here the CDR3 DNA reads TGCGCCAGCAGCTTGCAAACGGGAAAGGCGGATGAGCAGTTCTTC.

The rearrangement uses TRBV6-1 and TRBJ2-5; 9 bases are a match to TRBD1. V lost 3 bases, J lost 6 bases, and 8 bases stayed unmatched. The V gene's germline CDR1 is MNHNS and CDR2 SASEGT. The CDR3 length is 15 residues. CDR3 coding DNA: TGTGCCAGCAGTGAGGGGACAGGGCTCGGAAAGACCCAGTACTTC. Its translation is CASSEGTGLGKTQYF.

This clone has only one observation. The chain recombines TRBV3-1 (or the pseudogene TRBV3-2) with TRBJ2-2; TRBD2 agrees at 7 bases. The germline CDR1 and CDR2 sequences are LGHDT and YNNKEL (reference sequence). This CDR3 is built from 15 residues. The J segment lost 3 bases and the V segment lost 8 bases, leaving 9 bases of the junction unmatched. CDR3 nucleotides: TGTGCCAGCCGATCAACTAGCGCCGACACCGGGGAGCTGTTTTTT. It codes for CASRSTSADTGELFF.

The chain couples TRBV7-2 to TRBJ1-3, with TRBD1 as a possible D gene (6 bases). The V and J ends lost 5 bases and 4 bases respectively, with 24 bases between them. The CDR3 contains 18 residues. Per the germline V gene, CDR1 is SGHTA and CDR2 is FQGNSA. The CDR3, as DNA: TGTGCCAGCAGCGGCCTTAAACCGGGGGGCGTTGTAGGAAACACCATATATTTT. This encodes CASSGLKPGGVVGNTIYF. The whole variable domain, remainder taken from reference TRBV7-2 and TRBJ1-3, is GAGVSQSPSNKVTEKGKDVELRCDPISGHTALYWYRQSLGQGLEFLIYFQGNSAPDKSGLPSDRFSAERTGGSVSTLTIQRTQQEDSAVYLCASSGLKPGGVVGNTIYFGEGSWLTVV.

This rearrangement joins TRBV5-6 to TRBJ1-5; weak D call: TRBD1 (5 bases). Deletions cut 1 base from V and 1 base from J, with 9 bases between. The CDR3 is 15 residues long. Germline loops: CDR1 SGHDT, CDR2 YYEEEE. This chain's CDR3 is CASSLKGASNQPQHF. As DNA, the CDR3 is TGTGCCAGCAGCTTGAAAGGGGCGAGCAATCAGCCCCAGCATTTT.

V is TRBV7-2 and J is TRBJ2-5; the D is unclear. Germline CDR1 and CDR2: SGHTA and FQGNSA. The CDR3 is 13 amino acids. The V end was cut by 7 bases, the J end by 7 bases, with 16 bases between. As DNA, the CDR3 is TGTGCCAGCACCTCTTCAGGCACCGGGACCCAGTACTTC. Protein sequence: CASTSSGTGTQYF.

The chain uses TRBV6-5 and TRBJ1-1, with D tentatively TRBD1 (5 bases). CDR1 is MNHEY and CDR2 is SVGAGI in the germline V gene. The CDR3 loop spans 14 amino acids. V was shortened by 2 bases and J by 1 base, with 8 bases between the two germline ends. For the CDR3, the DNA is TGTGCCAGCAGTTACGGGGGAGGGAACACTGAAGCTTTCTTT. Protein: CASSYGGGNTEAFF.

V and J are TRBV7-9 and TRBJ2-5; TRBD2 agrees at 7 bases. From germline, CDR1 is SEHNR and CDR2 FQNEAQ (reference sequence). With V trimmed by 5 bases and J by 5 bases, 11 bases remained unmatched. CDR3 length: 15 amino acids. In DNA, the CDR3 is TGTGCCAGCAGCCTCATAGCGGGTCTCGCGGAGACCCAGTACTTC. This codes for CASSLIAGLAETQYF.

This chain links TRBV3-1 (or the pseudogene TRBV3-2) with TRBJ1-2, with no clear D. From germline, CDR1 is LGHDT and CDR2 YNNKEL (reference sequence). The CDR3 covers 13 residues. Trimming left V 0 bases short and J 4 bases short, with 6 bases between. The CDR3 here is CASSQEQSYGYTF. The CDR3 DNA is TGTGCCAGCAGCCAAGAACAAAGCTATGGCTACACCTTC.

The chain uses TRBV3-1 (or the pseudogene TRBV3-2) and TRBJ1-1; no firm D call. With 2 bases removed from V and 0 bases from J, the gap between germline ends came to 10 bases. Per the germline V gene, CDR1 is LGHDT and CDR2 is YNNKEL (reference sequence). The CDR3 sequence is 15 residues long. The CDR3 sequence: CASSQTTKMNTEAFF. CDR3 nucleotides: TGTGCCAGCAGCCAAACTACAAAAATGAACACTGAAGCTTTCTTT.

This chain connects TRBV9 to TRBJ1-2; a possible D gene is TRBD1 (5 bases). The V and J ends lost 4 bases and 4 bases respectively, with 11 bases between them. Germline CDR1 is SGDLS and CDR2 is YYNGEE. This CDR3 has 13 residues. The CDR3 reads CASSTQGSYGYTF. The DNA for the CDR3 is TGTGCCAGCAGCACCCAGGGTAGCTATGGCTACACCTTC.

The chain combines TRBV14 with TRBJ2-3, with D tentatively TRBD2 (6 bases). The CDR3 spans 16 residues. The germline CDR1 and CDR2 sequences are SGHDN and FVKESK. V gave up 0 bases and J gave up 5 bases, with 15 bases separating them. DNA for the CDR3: TGTGCCAGCAGCCAAGATTGGGACTTTAACGGAGATACGCAGTATTTT. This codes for CASSQDWDFNGDTQYF.

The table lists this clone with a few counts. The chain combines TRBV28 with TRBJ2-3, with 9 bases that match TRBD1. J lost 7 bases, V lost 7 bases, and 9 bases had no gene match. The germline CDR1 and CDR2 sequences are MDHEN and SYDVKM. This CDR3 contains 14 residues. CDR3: CASTLTGGWNTQYF. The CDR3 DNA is TGTGCCAGCACCCTTACAGGGGGCTGGAATACGCAGTATTTT.

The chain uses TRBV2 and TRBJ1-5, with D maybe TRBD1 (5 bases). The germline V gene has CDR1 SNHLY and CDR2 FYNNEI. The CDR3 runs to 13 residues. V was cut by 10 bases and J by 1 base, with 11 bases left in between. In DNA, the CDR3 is TGTGCCACCTCGACAGTCAGCAATCAGCCCCAGCATTTT. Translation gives CATSTVSNQPQHF. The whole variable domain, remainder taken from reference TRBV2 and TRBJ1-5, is EPEVTQTPSHQVTQMGQEVILRCVPISNHLYFYWYRQILGQKVEFLVSFYNNEISEKSEIFDDQFSVERPDGSNFTLKIRSTKLEDSAMYFCATSTVSNQPQHFGDGTRLSIL.

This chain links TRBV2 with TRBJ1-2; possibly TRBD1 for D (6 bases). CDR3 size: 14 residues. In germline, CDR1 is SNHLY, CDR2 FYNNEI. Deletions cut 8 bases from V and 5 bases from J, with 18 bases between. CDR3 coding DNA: TGTGCCAGCGCTTCGGTCACAGGGAGTTATGGCTACACCTTC. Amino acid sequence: CASASVTGSYGYTF.

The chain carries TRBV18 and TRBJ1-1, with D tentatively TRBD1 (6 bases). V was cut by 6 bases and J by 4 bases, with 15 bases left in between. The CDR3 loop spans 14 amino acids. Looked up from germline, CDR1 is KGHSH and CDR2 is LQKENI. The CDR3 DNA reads TGTGCCAGCTCGGCGGACAGATTGAGCACTGAAGCTTTCTTT. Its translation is CASSADRLSTEAFF.

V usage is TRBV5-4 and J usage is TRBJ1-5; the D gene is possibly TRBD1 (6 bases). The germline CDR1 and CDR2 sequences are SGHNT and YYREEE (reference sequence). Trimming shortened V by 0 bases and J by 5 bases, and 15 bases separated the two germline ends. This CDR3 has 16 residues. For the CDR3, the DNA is TGTGCCAGCAGCTTGGGGGGGGGCCGGGGATATCAGCCCCAGCATTTT. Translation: CASSLGGGRGYQPQHF.

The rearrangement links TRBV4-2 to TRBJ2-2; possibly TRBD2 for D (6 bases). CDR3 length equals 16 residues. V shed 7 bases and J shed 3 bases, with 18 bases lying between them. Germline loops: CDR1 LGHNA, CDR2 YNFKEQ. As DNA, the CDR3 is TGTGCCAGCACTCCCTTGGGGGGTTATGACACCGGGGAGCTGTTTTTT. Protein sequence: CASTPLGGYDTGELFF.